This is a list of T cell receptor beta chains from one sample in a study of blood T cells in healthy people across ages. TCRdb redid the calling of the 5' RACE reads with MiXCR, one entry per CDR3 protein. Here the sample spans about 1 million distinct CDR3 sequences, around 25% being singletons. These data are also associated with another study on T cells of mothers and their children.

The material sequenced was blood. These receptors were collected from a girl aged 2 to 10 in good health. Both conserved end residues are part of each CDR3. Fields, in order: V gene, D gene, clone size, J gene, CDR3 protein, CDR3 DNA. A D gene is named only where the DNA matches it firmly. Some rows have no size entry. The others give once, few or many, or a class for an expanded clone.

TRBV6-5	TRBD1	.	TRBJ2-4	CASSYEGQGREESF	TGTGCCAGCAGTTACGAAGGACAGGGTAGGGAAGAGAGCTTC
TRBV6-6	TRBD1	.	TRBJ2-1	CASSYWGQGPYNEQFF	TGTGCCAGCAGTTACTGGGGACAGGGGCCATACAATGAGCAGTTCTTC
TRBV6-2/TRBV6-3	.	few	TRBJ2-7	CASSYAPLGQSPYEQYF	TGTGCCAGCAGTTACGCACCTCTTGGACAGTCGCCCTACGAGCAGTACTTC
TRBV12-3/TRBV12-4	TRBD2	few	TRBJ2-3	CASSSLAGSAADTQYF	TGTGCCAGCAGTTCTTTAGCGGGGTCCGCTGCAGATACGCAGTATTTT
TRBV7-2	.	.	TRBJ2-3	CASKLGRDTQYF	TGTGCCAGCAAGTTAGGGCGGGATACGCAGTATTTT
TRBV25-1	.	few	TRBJ1-2	CASSEYGRGYGYTF	TGTGCCAGCAGTGAATACGGCAGGGGCTATGGCTACACCTTC
TRBV5-6	.	.	TRBJ2-1	CASSLTKSVTPYNAQFF	TGTGCCAGCAGCTTGACAAAGAGTGTCACCCCCTACAATGCGCAGTTCTTC
TRBV9	.	few	TRBJ1-5	CASSVQGQEQPQHF	TGTGCCAGCAGCGTACAGGGTCAAGAGCAGCCCCAGCATTTT
TRBV28	TRBD1	few	TRBJ2-7	CASTPSAGGREQYF	TGTGCCAGCACCCCCTCGGCAGGGGGAAGGGAGCAGTACTTC
TRBV6-1	TRBD1	.	TRBJ2-5	CASTTGGYLQEAQYF	TGTGCCAGCACCACAGGGGGCTACCTCCAAGAGGCCCAGTACTTC
TRBV29-1	.	few	TRBJ2-1	CSVVGVGTEGFF	.
TRBV6-2/TRBV6-3	.	.	TRBJ2-4	CASRPLGPEFSDIQYF	TGTGCCAGCAGACCACTAGGGCCGGAATTTAGTGACATTCAGTACTTC
TRBV7-9	.	.	TRBJ2-7	CASSWDSRYEQYF	TGTGCCAGCAGCTGGGACTCCCGCTACGAGCAGTACTTC
TRBV7-9	.	.	TRBJ2-5	CASSRVGRQETQYF	TGTGCCAGCAGCCGCGTGGGACGACAAGAGACCCAGTACTTC
TRBV12-3/TRBV12-4	.	.	TRBJ1-1	CASIGGGRANTEAFF	TGTGCCAGCATTGGGGGGGGACGGGCGAACACTGAAGCTTTCTTT
TRBV12-3/TRBV12-4	.	few	TRBJ2-1	CASTFTGTAYNGQFF	TGTGCCAGCACCTTTACCGGGACGGCATACAATGGGCAGTTCTTC
TRBV7-8	.	.	TRBJ1-2	CASSPNINRQVNHYGYTF	TGTGCCAGCAGCCCAAACATAAACCGACAAGTAAACCACTATGGCTACACCTTC
TRBV5-1	.	.	TRBJ2-3	CASSLNRVIDTQYF	TGCGCCAGCAGCTTGAACAGAGTTATCGATACGCAGTATTTT
TRBV6-6	TRBD1	.	TRBJ2-7	CASSYSSIGTGIGEQYF	TGTGCCAGCAGTTACTCTAGCATCGGGACAGGGATTGGGGAGCAGTACTTC
TRBV20-1	TRBD1	few	TRBJ2-1	CSAQQGAGNEQFF	TGCAGTGCTCAACAGGGGGCGGGCAATGAGCAGTTCTTC
TRBV18	.	few	TRBJ1-2	CASSPGGFYYGYTF	TGTGCCAGCTCACCGGGCGGATTCTACTATGGCTACACCTTC
TRBV7-9	.	.	TRBJ2-7	CASSQWDTSYEQYF	TGTGCCAGCAGCCAATGGGACACCTCCTACGAGCAGTACTTC
TRBV12-3/TRBV12-4	.	.	TRBJ2-1	CASTQGSRVNEQFF	TGTGCCAGCACCCAGGGGAGTCGGGTGAATGAGCAGTTCTTC
TRBV10-1	.	few	TRBJ1-5	CASSAGPDQPQHF	TGCGCCAGCAGTGCAGGGCCGGACCAGCCCCAGCATTTT
TRBV29-1	.	few	TRBJ2-3	CSALGTREGADTQYF	TGCAGCGCCCTAGGGACGAGGGAGGGGGCAGATACGCAGTATTTT
TRBV7-2	.	few	TRBJ2-7	CASSLSGVTSYEQYF	TGTGCCAGCAGCTTATCAGGGGTAACCTCCTACGAGCAGTACTTC
TRBV5-1	.	.	TRBJ1-4	CASSLRQINEKLFF	TGCGCCAGCAGCCTGCGACAGATTAATGAAAAACTGTTTTTT